One sample yielded the 22 T cell receptor beta chains listed below, sequenced in a study of blood T cell repertoires in COVID-19. Using immunoSEQ multiplex PCR, the repertoire was profiled, and TCRdb retains in-frame clones only, with some absent. The table records some 59,000 clones, roughly nine tenths of them present only once. Sample: peripheral blood. All receptors come from a man aged 45-65 years with acute or convalescent COVID-19.

The chain is built from TRBV11-3 and TRBJ2-2; 8 bases are a match to TRBD2. After removal of 5 bases from V and 6 bases from J, the junction contained 14 bases not matched to a gene. The CDR3 covers 17 residues. Germline loops: CDR1 SGHNT, CDR2 YENEEA. The CDR3 protein is CASSGSASGLDSGELFF. The CDR3 nucleotides are TGTGCCAGCAGCGGATCCGCCTCGGGACTAGACTCCGGGGAGCTGTTTTTT.

This chain uses TRBV10-3 with TRBJ2-6; D gene ambiguous. The CDR3 extends over 15 amino acids. Germline CDR1 and CDR2: ENHRY and SYGVKD. Deletions cut 6 bases from V and 0 bases from J, with 9 bases between. CDR3 coding DNA: TGTGCCATCAGCCGACAATCCTCTGGGGCCAACGTCCTGACTTTC. This codes for CAISRQSSGANVLTF.

This clone was picked up a small number of times. The chain recombines TRBV12-3 or TRBV12-4 with TRBJ2-7; 8 bases are a match to TRBD1. Germline trimming cut 8 bases from V and 2 bases from J; bases unmatched to any gene: 5. The length of the CDR3 is 13 residues. The CDR3 loop is CASWTGPPYEQYF. The CDR3 DNA is TGTGCCAGCTGGACAGGGCCCCCCTACGAGCAGTACTTC.

This sequence joins TRBV18 and TRBJ1-2; 7 positions match TRBD1. Per the germline V gene, CDR1 is KGHSH and CDR2 is LQKENI. CDR3 size: 18 residues. The J segment lost 1 base and the V segment lost 0 bases, leaving 11 bases of the junction unmatched. The CDR3 DNA reads TGTGCCAGCTCACCACCAGCTCGGACAGGTAGACTTAACTATGGCTACACCTTC. This translates into CASSPPARTGRLNYGYTF.

The chain combines TRBV19 with TRBJ1-3; maybe TRBD1 (5 bases). V shed 3 bases and J shed 0 bases, with 15 bases lying between them. The CDR3 is made up of 17 amino acids. Germline V CDR1 and CDR2: LNHDA, SQIVND (reference sequence). CDR3 coding DNA: TGTGCCAGTAGTATTGGCAGGGCATCTTACTCTGGAAACACCATATATTTT. This codes for CASSIGRASYSGNTIYF.

The chain uses TRBV14 and TRBJ1-3, with a tentative D call TRBD1 (6 bases). Germline CDR1 is SGHDN and CDR2 is FVKESK. V lost 4 bases and J lost 2, with 15 bases in between. The CDR3 is made up of 16 amino acids. The chain's CDR3 is CASSPPGQGPGNTIYF. In DNA, the CDR3 is TGTGCCAGCAGCCCACCGGGACAAGGGCCTGGAAACACCATATATTTT.

The sample holds a few counts of this clone. The rearrangement joins TRBV19 to TRBJ2-7, with 7 bases lining up with TRBD1. Per germline, CDR1 LNHDA and CDR2 SQIVND (reference sequence). With 6 bases clipped from V and 3 bases from J, the junction kept 5 bases outside the gene matches. This CDR3 is 13 amino acids long. The CDR3 loop reads CASSEQGFYEQYF. CDR3 coding DNA: TGTGCCAGTAGCGAACAGGGGTTCTACGAGCAGTACTTC.

The chain joins TRBV10-2 to TRBJ1-4; D might be TRBD1 (6 bases). V was shortened by 4 bases and J by 2 bases, with 8 bases between the two germline ends. Germline V gene lookup returns CDR1 WSHSY and CDR2 SAAADI. CDR3 length: 14 residues. The CDR3 nucleotides read TGCGCCAGCAGTGCCCAGGGGACTAATGAAAAACTGTTTTTT. Protein: CASSAQGTNEKLFF.

This clone came up once. The chain carries TRBV18 and TRBJ2-1; 15 bases align to TRBD2. The CDR3 totals 17 residues. V was clipped by 0 bases and J by 6 bases; unmatched bases: 3. The V gene's germline CDR1 is KGHSH and CDR2 LQKENI. In DNA form, the CDR3 reads TGTGCCAGCTCACCACCGGGACTAGCGGGAGGAGGCAATGAGCAGTTCTTC. It translates to CASSPPGLAGGGNEQFF.

The chain couples TRBV30 to TRBJ1-4; 9 nucleotides match TRBD1. V lost 2 bases, J lost 8 bases, and 9 bases stayed unmatched. The germline V gene has CDR1 GTSNPN and CDR2 SVGIG (reference sequence). The CDR3 totals 15 residues. This CDR3 reads CAWSKGQGAEEKLFF. The CDR3 DNA is TGTGCCTGGAGTAAGGGACAGGGAGCCGAAGAAAAACTGTTTTTT.

CDR3 DNA: TGTGCCAGCAGCCAAGGGGCCGACGGCTATGGCTACACCTTC. Its translation is CASSQGADGYGYTF. V usage is TRBV14 and J usage is TRBJ1-2; D is undetermined. Germline values: CDR1 SGHDN, CDR2 FVKESK. V was trimmed by 1 base and J by 4 bases, leaving 10 bases between them. CDR3 length equals 14 residues.

The J gene is TRBJ2-1, the V gene TRBV6-5; 7 bases line up with TRBD2. V dropped 6 bases and J dropped 2; count of bases not matched to a gene: 1. This CDR3 comprises 13 residues. Germline V lookup: CDR1 MNHEY, CDR2 SVGAGI. CDR3 amino acids: CASSLAAYNEQFF. DNA of the CDR3: TGTGCCAGCAGCCTAGCGGCCTACAATGAGCAGTTCTTC.

The chain carries TRBV27 and TRBJ2-2; 11 nucleotides align to TRBD1. The germline gives CDR1 MNHEY, CDR2 SMNVEV (reference sequence). The CDR3 totals 16 residues. V trimming: 4 bases; J trimming: 7 bases; junction bases outside the gene matches: 8. CDR3 nucleotide sequence: TGTGCCAGCAGTTACGGACAGGGGGCGTATAGCGGGGAGCTGTTTTTT. Translating gives CASSYGQGAYSGELFF.

This clone was detected only once. The V call is TRBV7-9, the J call TRBJ2-6; TRBD1 matches at 8 bases. The germline CDR1 and CDR2 sequences are SEHNR and FQNEAQ (reference sequence). The CDR3 is 17 residues long. The V gene end was trimmed by 3 bases and the J gene end by 2 bases; junction bases not matched to a gene: 6. The CDR3 here is CASSFPRGQAGANVLTF. The CDR3 region has the DNA TGTGCCAGCAGCTTCCCCAGGGGGCAGGCTGGGGCCAACGTCCTGACTTTC.

CDR3 sequence (DNA): TGTGCCAGCCTGAGCGACAGGGGAAAAGCTTTCTTT. Its protein is CASLSDRGKAFF. The chain has TRBV11-3 and TRBJ1-1; TRBD1 matches at 8 bases. CDR3 length: 12 residues. CDR1 is SGHNT, CDR2 YENEEA, per germline. V was clipped by 8 bases and J by 9 bases; unmatched bases: 8.

The chain is built from TRBV7-2 and TRBJ1-2; 9 bases fit TRBD1. This CDR3 is built from 15 residues. The junction had 7 bases not matched to a gene; V was cut back by 5 bases and J by 3 bases. CDR1 and CDR2 from the germline V gene are SGHTA and FQGNSA. Here the CDR3 reads CASSPSWDRDYGYTF. DNA for the CDR3: TGTGCCAGCAGCCCCAGCTGGGACAGGGACTATGGCTACACCTTC.

Only one count was recorded for this clone. The chain combines TRBV27 with TRBJ2-6; a weak D match, TRBD1 (6 bases). Trimming cost V 7 bases and J 0 bases, with 28 bases left between them. Germline V gene lookup returns CDR1 MNHEY and CDR2 SMNVEV (reference sequence). The CDR3 is made up of 21 amino acids. The CDR3 loop reads CASTQSRYRVEFLSGANVLTF. Written as DNA, the CDR3 is TGTGCCAGCACCCAATCCCGGTACAGGGTAGAGTTTCTCTCTGGGGCCAACGTCCTGACTTTC.

The chain has TRBV19 and TRBJ1-2; the D gene is possibly TRBD1 (6 bases). Germline V lookup: CDR1 LNHDA, CDR2 SQIVND (reference sequence). This CDR3 is built from 14 residues. Deletions cut 8 bases from V and 7 bases from J, with 20 bases between. DNA of the CDR3: TGTGCCAGTCGACTCGGGGGGCTAATGGGTGGCTACACCTTC. Encoded protein: CASRLGGLMGGYTF.

In the case of this clone: Relative to the germline gene, one junction end is altered; a read error may explain this. The chain couples TRBV5-6 to TRBJ2-7; 7 nucleotides agree with TRBD1. CDR3 length: 13 residues. Germline CDR1 reads SGHDT; CDR2 reads YYEEEE. CDR3 DNA: TGTGCCAGCAGCAACGGACAGGTCGGGTCGAGTCACTTC. Amino acid sequence: CASSNGQVGSSHF.

This rearrangement joins TRBV9 to TRBJ2-3; 10 nucleotides line up with TRBD2. V shed 4 bases, J shed 2 bases, and the junction held 16 bases outside the gene matches. CDR1 SGDLS and CDR2 YYNGEE come from the germline V gene. This CDR3 contains 19 residues. DNA for the CDR3: TGTGCCAGCAGCCCCCGCGGGGGAGCGGGAGGGCCGTCCACAGATACGCAGTATTTT. Translation: CASSPRGGAGGPSTDTQYF.

The table lists this clone with a count of one. The chain couples TRBV14 to TRBJ2-7; the D is unclear. Germline V gives CDR1 SGHDN, CDR2 FVKESK. V lost 1 base to trimming and J lost 9 bases, with 7 bases between them. The CDR3 has 11 amino acids. DNA for the CDR3: TGTGCCAGCAGCCAAGGGCCAGGGCAGTACTTC. Translation: CASSQGPGQYF.

The chain carries TRBV11-3 and TRBJ2-1; D perhaps matches TRBD2 (6 bases). CDR3 size: 15 residues. V was clipped by 5 bases and J by 6 bases, with 17 bases between them. Per germline, CDR1 SGHNT and CDR2 YENEEA. The CDR3: CASSARTKTFNEQFF. The CDR3 bases are TGTGCCAGCAGCGCCAGGACTAAAACATTCAATGAGCAGTTCTTC. The entire variable domain, with the rest obtained from reference TRBV11-3 and TRBJ2-1, is as follows: EAGVVQSPRYKIIEKKQPVAFWCNPISGHNTLYWYLQNLGQGPELLIRYENEEAVDDSQLPKDRFSAERLKGVDSTLKIQPAELGDSAVYLCASSARTKTFNEQFFGPGTRLTVL.